This TCR beta chain was identified in a study of blood T cell repertoires in COVID-19. At the level of the study: In each case, the material was cDNA or gDNA derived from T cells, B-cell-depleted T cells, or PBMCs.

Clones were read by immunoSEQ multiplex PCR, and TCRdb kept only the in-frame ones, dropping some. Altogether 85,000 to 95,000 clones are present, more than 70% being singletons, with the ten largest covering around 7%. Sequencing was carried out using peripheral blood. The source is a human donor with acute or convalescent COVID-19. The donor label of this sample is uncertain.

CDR3 nucleotides: TGTGCCAGCAGCCAACGGGCAGGGGGCAGGGATTCACCCCTCCACTTT. Translated: CASSQRAGGRDSPLHF. J is TRBJ1-6 and V is TRBV3-1 (or the pseudogene TRBV3-2), with 8 bases matching TRBD1. Germline V gene sequence: CDR1 LGHDT, CDR2 YNNKEL (reference sequence). Losses at the gene ends were 2 bases for V and 8 bases for J; bases not matched to a gene: 8. The CDR3 has 16 amino acids.